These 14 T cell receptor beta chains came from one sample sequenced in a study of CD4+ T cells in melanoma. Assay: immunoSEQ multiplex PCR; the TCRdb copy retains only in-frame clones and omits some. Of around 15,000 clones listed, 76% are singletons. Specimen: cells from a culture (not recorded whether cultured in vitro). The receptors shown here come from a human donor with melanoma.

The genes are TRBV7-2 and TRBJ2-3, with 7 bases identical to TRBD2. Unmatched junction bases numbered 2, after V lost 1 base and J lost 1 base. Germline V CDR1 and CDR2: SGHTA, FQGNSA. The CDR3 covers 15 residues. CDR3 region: CASSLVAGGTDTQYF. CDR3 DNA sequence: TGTGCCAGCAGCTTAGTGGCGGGGGGCACAGATACGCAGTATTTT.

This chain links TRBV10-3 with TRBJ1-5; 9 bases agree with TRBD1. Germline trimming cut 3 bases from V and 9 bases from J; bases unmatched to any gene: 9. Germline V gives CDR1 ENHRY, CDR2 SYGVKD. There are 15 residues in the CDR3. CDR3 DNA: TGTGCCATCAGTGAACTGGGACAGGGAAATTCGCCCCAGCATTTT. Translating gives CAISELGQGNSPQHF.

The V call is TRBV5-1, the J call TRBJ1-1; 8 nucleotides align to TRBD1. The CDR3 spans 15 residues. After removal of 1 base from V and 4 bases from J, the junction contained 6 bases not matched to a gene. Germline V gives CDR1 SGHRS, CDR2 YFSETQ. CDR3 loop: CASSLRPRGLTEAFF. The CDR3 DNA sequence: TGCGCCAGCAGCTTGCGGCCCAGGGGGCTCACTGAAGCTTTCTTT.

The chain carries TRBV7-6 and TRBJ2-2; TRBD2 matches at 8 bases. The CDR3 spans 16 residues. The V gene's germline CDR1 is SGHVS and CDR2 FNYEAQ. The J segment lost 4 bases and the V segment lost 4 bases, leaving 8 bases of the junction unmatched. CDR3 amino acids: CASSSTGGQITGELFF. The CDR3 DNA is TGTGCCAGCAGCTCGACGGGGGGGCAAATCACCGGGGAGCTGTTTTTT.

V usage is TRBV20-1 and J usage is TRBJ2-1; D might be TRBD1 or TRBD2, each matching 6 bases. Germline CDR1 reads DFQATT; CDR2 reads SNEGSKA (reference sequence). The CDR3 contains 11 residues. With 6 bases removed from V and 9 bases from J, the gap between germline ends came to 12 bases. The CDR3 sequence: CSAGGGSEQFF. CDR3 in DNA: TGCAGTGCCGGAGGGGGGAGTGAGCAGTTCTTC.

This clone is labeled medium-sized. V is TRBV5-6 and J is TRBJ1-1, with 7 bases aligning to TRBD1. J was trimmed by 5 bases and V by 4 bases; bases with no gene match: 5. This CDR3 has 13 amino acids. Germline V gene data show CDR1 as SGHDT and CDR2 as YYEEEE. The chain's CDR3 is CASSLGTATEAFF. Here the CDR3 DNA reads TGTGCCAGCAGCCTCGGGACAGCTACTGAAGCTTTCTTT.

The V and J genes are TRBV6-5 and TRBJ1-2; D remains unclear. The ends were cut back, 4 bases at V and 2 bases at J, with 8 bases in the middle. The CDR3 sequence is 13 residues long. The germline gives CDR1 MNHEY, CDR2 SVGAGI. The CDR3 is CASSFNLNYGYTF. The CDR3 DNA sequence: TGTGCCAGCAGTTTTAACCTAAACTATGGCTACACCTTC.

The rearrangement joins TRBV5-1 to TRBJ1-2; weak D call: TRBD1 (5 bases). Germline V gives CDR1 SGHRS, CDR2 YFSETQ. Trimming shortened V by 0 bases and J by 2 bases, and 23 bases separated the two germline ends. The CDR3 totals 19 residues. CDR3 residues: CASSLDPVRIGGENYGYTF. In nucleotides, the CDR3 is TGCGCCAGCAGCTTGGATCCTGTCAGAATTGGGGGTGAAAACTATGGCTACACCTTC. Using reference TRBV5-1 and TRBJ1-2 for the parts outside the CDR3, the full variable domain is KAGVTQTPRYLIKTRGQQVTLSCSPISGHRSVSWYQQTPGQGLQFLFEYFSETQRNKGNFPGRFSGRQFSNSRSEMNVSTLELGDSALYLCASSLDPVRIGGENYGYTFGSGTRLTVV.

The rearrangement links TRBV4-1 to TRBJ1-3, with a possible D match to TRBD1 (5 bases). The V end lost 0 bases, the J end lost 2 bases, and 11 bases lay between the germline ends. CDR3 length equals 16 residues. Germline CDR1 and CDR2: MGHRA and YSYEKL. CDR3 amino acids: CASSQDAGPAGNTIYF. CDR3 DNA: TGCGCCAGCAGCCAAGATGCAGGGCCGGCTGGAAACACCATATATTTT.

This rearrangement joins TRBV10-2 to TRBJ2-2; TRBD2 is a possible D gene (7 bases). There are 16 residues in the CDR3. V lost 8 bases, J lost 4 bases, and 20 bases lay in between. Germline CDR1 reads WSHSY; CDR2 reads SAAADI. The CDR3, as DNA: TGCGCCAGCCATGCACGGGCGGGGGCAGGCACCGGGGAGCTGTTTTTT. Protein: CASHARAGAGTGELFF.

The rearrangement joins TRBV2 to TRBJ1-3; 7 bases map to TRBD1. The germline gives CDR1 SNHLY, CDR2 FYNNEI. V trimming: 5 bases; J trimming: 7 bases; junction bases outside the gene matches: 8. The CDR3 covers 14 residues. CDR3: CASSSRDSRNTIYF. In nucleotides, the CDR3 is TGTGCCAGCAGTTCGAGGGACAGTCGGAACACCATATATTTT.

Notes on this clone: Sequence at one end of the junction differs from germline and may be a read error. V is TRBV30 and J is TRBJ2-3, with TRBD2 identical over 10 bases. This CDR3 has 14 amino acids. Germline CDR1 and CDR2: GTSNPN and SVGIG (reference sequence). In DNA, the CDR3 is TGTGCCGGGAGCGGGGGGGCGCCCCCAGATACGCAGTATTTT. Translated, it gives CAGSGGAPPDTQYF.

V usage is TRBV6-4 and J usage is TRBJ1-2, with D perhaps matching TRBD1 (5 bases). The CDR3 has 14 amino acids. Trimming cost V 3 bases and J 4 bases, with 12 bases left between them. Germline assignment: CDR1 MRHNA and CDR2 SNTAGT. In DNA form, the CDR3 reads TGTGCCAGCAGTGAGCAGGGTGGTCTCTATGGCTACACCTTC. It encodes CASSEQGGLYGYTF.

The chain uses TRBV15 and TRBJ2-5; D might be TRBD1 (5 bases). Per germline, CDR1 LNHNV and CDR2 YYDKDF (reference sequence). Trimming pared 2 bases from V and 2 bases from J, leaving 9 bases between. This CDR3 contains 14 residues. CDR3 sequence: CATSRSQEQETQYF. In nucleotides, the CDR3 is TGTGCCACCAGCAGATCACAGGAGCAAGAGACCCAGTACTTC.